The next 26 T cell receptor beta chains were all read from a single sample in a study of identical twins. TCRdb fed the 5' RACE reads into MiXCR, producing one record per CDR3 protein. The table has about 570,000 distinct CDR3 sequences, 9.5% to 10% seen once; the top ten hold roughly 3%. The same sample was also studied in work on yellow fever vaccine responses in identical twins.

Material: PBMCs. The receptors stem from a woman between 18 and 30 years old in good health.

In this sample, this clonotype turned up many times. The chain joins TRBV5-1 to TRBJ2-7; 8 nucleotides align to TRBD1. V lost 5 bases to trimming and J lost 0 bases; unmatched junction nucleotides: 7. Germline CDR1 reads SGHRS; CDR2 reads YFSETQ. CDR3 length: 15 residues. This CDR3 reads CASRIHRGSSYEQYF. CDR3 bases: TGCGCCAGCAGGATCCACAGGGGGAGCTCCTACGAGCAGTACTTC.

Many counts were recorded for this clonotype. The CDR3 loop is CASSLRQGGFAGELFF. DNA of the CDR3: TGTGCCAGCAGTTTACGACAGGGGGGATTCGCCGGGGAGCTGTTTTTT. The gene calls are TRBV27 and TRBJ2-2; 9 nucleotides line up with TRBD1. The CDR3 has 16 amino acids. Germline-derived CDR1 and CDR2 are MNHEY and SMNVEV (reference sequence). V trimming: 2 bases; J trimming: 6 bases; junction bases outside the gene matches: 7.

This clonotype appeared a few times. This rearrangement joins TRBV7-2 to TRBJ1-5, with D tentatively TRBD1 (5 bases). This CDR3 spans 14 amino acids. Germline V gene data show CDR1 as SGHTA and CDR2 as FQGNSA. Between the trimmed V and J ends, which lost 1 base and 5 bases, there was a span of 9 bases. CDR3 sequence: CASSLVGRDQPQHF. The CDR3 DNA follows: TGTGCCAGCAGCTTAGTGGGACGGGATCAGCCCCAGCATTTT.

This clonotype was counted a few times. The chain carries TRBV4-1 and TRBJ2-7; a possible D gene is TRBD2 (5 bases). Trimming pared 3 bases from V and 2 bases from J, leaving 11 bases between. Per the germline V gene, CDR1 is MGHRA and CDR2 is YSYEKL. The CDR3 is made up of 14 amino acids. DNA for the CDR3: TGCGCCAGCAGCCAGGGTATCGGGGCCTACGAGCAGTACTTC. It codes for CASSQGIGAYEQYF.

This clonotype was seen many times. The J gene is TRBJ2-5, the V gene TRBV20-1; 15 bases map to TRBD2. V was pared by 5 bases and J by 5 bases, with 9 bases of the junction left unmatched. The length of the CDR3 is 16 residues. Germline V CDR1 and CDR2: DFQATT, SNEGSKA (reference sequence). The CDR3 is CSAGTGTSGGRETQYF. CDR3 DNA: TGCAGTGCTGGCACCGGGACTAGCGGGGGGCGGGAGACCCAGTACTTC.

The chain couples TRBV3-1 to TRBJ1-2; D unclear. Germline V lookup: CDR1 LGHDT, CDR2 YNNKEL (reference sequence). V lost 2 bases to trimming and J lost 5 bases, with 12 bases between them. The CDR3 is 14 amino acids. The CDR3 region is CASSQNSLSYGYTF. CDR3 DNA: TGTGCCAGCAGCCAAAATTCCCTGTCTTATGGCTACACCTTC. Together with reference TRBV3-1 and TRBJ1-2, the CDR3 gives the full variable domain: DTAVSQTPKYLVTQMGNDKSIKCEQNLGHDTMYWYKQDSKKFLKIMFSYNNKELIINETVPNRFSPKSPDKAHLNLHINSLELGDSAVYFCASSQNSLSYGYTFGSGTRLTVV.

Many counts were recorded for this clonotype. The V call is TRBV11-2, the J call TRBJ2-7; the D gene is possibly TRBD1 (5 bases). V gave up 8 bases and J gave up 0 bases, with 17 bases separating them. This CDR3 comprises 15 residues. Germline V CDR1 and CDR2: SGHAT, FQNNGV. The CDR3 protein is CASRTNKGNSYEQYF. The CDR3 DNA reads TGTGCCAGCCGAACGAATAAGGGGAACTCCTACGAGCAGTACTTC.

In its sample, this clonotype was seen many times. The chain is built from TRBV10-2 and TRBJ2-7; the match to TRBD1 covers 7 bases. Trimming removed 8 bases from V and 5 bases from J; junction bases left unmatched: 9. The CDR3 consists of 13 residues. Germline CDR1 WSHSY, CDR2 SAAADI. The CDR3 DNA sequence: TGCGCCAGCGCCTCGACAGGGATCCACGAGCAGTACTTC. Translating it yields CASASTGIHEQYF.

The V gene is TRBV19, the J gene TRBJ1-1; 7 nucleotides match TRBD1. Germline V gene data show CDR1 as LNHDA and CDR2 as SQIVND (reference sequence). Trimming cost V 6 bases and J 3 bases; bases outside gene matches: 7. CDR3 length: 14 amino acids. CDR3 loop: CASRTTGWDTEAFF. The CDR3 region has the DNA TGTGCCAGTAGAACGACAGGGTGGGACACTGAAGCTTTCTTT.

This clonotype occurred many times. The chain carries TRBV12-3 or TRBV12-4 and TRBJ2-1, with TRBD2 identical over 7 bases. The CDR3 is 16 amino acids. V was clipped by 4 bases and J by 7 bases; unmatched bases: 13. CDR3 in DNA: TGTGCCAGCAGTTGGAATCGCGGGAGTAGTAGGAATGAGCAGTTCTTC. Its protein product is CASSWNRGSSRNEQFF.

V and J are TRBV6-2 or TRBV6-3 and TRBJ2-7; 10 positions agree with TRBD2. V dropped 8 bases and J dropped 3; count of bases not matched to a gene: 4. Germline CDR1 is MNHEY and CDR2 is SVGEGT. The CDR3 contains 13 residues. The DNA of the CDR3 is TGTGCCAGCGGGACTAGCGAGCTCTACGAGCAGTACTTC. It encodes CASGTSELYEQYF.

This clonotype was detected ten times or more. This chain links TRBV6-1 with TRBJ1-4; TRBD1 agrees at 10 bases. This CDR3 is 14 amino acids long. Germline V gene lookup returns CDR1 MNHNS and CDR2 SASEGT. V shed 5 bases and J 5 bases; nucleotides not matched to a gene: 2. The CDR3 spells CASSRGQGNEKLFF. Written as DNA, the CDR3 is TGTGCCAGCAGTAGGGGACAGGGGAATGAAAAACTGTTTTTT.

The chain's CDR3 is CASSVLWTGESPLHF. The CDR3 nucleotides read TGTGCCAGCAGTGTGCTCTGGACAGGGGAGTCACCCCTCCACTTT. The chain couples TRBV6-1 to TRBJ1-6; the match to TRBD1 covers 9 bases. Germline CDR1 MNHNS, CDR2 SASEGT. The CDR3 spans 15 residues. V lost 4 bases to trimming and J lost 10 bases; unmatched junction nucleotides: 8.

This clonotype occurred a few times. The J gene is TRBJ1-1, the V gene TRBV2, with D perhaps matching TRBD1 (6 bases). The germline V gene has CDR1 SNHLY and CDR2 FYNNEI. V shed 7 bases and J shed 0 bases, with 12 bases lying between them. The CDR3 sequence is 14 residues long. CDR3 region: CASTKTGVNTEAFF. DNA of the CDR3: TGTGCCAGCACTAAGACAGGCGTGAACACTGAAGCTTTCTTT.

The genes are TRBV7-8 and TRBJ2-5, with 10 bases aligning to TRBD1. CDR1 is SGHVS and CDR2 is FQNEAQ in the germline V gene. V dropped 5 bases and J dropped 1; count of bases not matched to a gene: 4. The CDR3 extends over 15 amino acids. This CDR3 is CASSTRTGGQETQYF. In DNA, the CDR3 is TGTGCCAGCAGCACGCGGACAGGGGGCCAAGAGACCCAGTACTTC.

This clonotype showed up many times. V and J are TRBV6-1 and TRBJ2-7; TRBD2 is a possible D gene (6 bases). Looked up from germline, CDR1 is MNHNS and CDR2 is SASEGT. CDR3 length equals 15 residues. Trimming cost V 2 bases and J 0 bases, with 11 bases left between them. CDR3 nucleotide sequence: TGTGCCAGCAGTGAAAAGCGGGCCCTCTCCTACGAGCAGTACTTC. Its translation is CASSEKRALSYEQYF.

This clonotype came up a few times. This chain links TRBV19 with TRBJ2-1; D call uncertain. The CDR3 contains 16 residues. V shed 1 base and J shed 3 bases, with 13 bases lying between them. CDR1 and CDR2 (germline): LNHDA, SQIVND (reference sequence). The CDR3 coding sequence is TGTGCCAGTAGTATAGGGTTGGGTCGAAGCTACAATGAGCAGTTCTTC. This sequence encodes CASSIGLGRSYNEQFF.

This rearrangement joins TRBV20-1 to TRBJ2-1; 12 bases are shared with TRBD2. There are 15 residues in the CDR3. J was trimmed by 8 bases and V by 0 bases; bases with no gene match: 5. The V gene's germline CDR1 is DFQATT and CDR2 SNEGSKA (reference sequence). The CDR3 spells CSARDPSGGAYEQFF. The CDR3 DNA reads TGCAGTGCTAGAGATCCTAGCGGGGGGGCCTATGAGCAGTTCTTC.

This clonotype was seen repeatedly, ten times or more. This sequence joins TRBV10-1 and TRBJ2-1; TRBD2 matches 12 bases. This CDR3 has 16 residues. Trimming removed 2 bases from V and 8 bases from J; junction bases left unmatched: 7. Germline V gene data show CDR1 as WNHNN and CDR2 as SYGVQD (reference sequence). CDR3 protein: CASSEPSGRGGDEQFF. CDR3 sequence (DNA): TGCGCCAGCAGTGAGCCTAGCGGGAGGGGTGGGGATGAGCAGTTCTTC.

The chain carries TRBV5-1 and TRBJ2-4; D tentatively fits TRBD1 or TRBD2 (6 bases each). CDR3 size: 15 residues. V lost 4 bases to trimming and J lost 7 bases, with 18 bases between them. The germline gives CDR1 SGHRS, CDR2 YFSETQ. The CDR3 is CASSQRGDNLNIQYF. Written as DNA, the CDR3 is TGCGCCAGCAGCCAGAGGGGGGACAACCTCAACATTCAGTACTTC. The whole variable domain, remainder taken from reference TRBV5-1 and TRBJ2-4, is KAGVTQTPRYLIKTRGQQVTLSCSPISGHRSVSWYQQTPGQGLQFLFEYFSETQRNKGNFPGRFSGRQFSNSRSEMNVSTLELGDSALYLCASSQRGDNLNIQYFGAGTRLSVL.

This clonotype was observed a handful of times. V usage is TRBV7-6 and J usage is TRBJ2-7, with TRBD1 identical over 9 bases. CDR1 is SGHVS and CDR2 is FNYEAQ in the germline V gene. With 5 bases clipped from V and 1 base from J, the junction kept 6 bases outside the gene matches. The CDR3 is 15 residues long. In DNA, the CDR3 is TGTGCCAGCAGCCGAGGGACAGGGACGTCCTACGAGCAGTACTTC. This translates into CASSRGTGTSYEQYF.

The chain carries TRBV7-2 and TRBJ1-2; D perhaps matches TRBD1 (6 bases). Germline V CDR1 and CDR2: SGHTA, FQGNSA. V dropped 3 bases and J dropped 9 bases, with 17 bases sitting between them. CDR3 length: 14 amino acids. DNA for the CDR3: TGTGCCAGCAGCTTGACCGGGGGGGGGGCGAGCTACACCTTC. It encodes CASSLTGGGASYTF.

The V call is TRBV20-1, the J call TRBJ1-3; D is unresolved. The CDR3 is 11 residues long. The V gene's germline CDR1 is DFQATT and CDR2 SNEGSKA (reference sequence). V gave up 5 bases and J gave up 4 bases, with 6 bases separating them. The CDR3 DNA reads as TGCAGTGCTCCCATGGGAAACACCATATATTTT. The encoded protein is CSAPMGNTIYF.

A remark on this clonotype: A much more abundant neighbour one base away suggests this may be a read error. The CDR3 region has the DNA TGTGCCAGCAGCCCAACGGGAGGGACAGGCTACGAGCAGTACTTC. This encodes CASSPTGGTGYEQYF. The V gene is TRBV4-2, the J gene TRBJ2-7; D possibly uses TRBD1 or TRBD2 (8 bases each). The germline V and J ends were trimmed by 4 bases and 3 bases, with 16 bases remaining between them. Germline CDR1 LGHNA, CDR2 YNFKEQ. The CDR3 runs to 15 residues.

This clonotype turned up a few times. The CDR3 DNA follows: TGTGCCAACGGCGACAGGGTTTTGGGGCACAATGAGCAGTTCTTC. Encoded protein: CANGDRVLGHNEQFF. The rearrangement uses TRBV10-3 and TRBJ2-1; 7 bases agree with TRBD1. Trimming cost V 10 bases and J 5 bases; bases outside gene matches: 14. Germline CDR1 ENHRY, CDR2 SYGVKD. CDR3 size: 15 residues.

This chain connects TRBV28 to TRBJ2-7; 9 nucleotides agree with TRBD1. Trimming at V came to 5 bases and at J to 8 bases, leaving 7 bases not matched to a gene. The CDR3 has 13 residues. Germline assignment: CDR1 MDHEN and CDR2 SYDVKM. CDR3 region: CASSHSGQGQQYF. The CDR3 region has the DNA TGTGCCAGCAGTCATTCGGGACAGGGCCAGCAGTACTTC.